This TCR beta chain derives from a study of CD8 T cells in Susac syndrome. For this clonotype: What it recognizes is unknown.

TCR beta sequences were obtained from blood CD8+ and CD4+ T cells. The multiple sclerosis controls consisted of treatment-naive patients with relapsing-remitting disease, either stable or active. RNA, at about 0.45 to 1 ug, was reverse transcribed with random hexamers. An immunoSEQ multiplex PCR generated amplified TCR beta CDR3 products spanning 54 Vbeta and 13 Jbeta. One entry per CDR3 protein results from TCRdb running MiXCR on the immunoSEQ multiplex PCR reads. The table lists a few hundred thousand distinct CDR3 sequences, roughly 85% of them singletons. Study-wide results and limits: The number of individuals included in the study's TCR sequencing and HLA analysis was acknowledged as relatively small.

The germline gives CDR1 MNHNS, CDR2 SASEGT. V gave up 6 bases and J gave up 7 bases, with 27 bases separating them. The CDR3 covers 18 residues. Sequenced input: CD8+ T cells from PBMCs. This chain uses TRBV6-1 with TRBJ1-4; perhaps TRBD1 as D (5 bases). The sequence was obtained from a human donor with multiple sclerosis. CDR3 sequence reads: CASSANEPNRSGGEKLFF. CDR3 nucleotides: TGTGCCAGCAGCGCCAATGAGCCGAACAGGAGCGGAGGTGAAAAACTGTTTTTT.